The rows below give T cell receptor beta chains drawn from one sample of a study of cytomegalovirus exposure and HLA in healthy donors. Here immunoSEQ multiplex PCR was the method, and the copy in TCRdb shows in-frame clones only, minus some. The sample carries 99,000 or so clones, over 70% recorded once. What was sequenced was PBMCs. The receptors come from a male donor in good health and CMV-seronegative. CDR3s include the opening cysteine and the closing phenylalanine or tryptophan. The D gene is left open where the match is weak. Clone size, where shown, is once, few, many, or a class for clones that have expanded.

TRBV20-1,once,-,TRBJ1-4,TGCAGTGCCCTAACTAATGAAAAACTGTTTTTT,CSALTNEKLFF
TRBV30,-,TRBD2,TRBJ2-1,TGTGCCTGGAGTCTTCTTCGGGGCGGGAGCAACAATGAGCAGTTCTTC,CAWSLLRGGSNNEQFF
TRBV11-2,-,-,TRBJ1-2,TGTGCCAGCAGCCCGACCGGGACTGATAACTATGGCTACACCTTC,CASSPTGTDNYGYTF
TRBV19,few,TRBD1,TRBJ1-3,TGTGCCAGTAGTGGCAAGGATCAGTCAGGGGGCGGAAACACCATATATTTT,CASSGKDQSGGGNTIYF
TRBV18,-,TRBD1,TRBJ2-7,TGTGCCAGCTCACCACGTACAGGGGGCCCCGAGCAGTACTTC,CASSPRTGGPEQYF
TRBV7-6,-,TRBD2,TRBJ2-1,TGTGCCAGCAGCTTACTCCGGCGGGAGGTACACAATGAGCAGTTCTTC,CASSLLRREVHNEQFF
TRBV15,many,TRBD1,TRBJ2-7,TGTGCCACCAGCAGAGAGACAGGGAGCTCCTACGAGCAGTACTTC,CATSRETGSSYEQYF
TRBV7-9,-,-,TRBJ2-1,TGTTCCAGCAGACCTCAGGGGTCTAGCTCCTACAATGAGCAGTTCTTC,CSSRPQGSSSYNEQFF
TRBV9,few,TRBD2,TRBJ2-1,TGTGCCAGCAGCGTGGGGCGGATGGGGCTAGCGGCCTCCTACAATGAGCAGTTCTTC,CASSVGRMGLAASYNEQFF
TRBV19,few,-,TRBJ2-1,TGTGCCAGTAGTTCACCAGGGGCCCAACTGATCAATGAGCAGTTCTTC,CASSSPGAQLINEQFF
TRBV7-8,-,TRBD2,TRBJ2-7,TGTGCCAGCAGCTTAGGGCTAGCGGGAGACCGGCAGTACTTC,CASSLGLAGDRQYF
TRBV28,-,-,TRBJ1-2,TGTGCCAGCAGTTCTCCCCAGACAGGAAACTATGGCTACACCTTC,CASSSPQTGNYGYTF
TRBV4-1,-,-,TRBJ2-7,TGCGCCAGCAGCCAACACAGGGCAGCCTACGAGCAGTACTTC,CASSQHRAAYEQYF
TRBV4-2,few,TRBD2,TRBJ2-7,TGTGCCAGCAGCCAAGATACTAGCGGGAGGGCTGGCGAGCAGTACTTC,CASSQDTSGRAGEQYF
TRBV7-9,-,-,TRBJ2-6,TGTGCCAGCAGCCCCTCCTCTGGGGCCAACGTCCTGACTTTC,CASSPSSGANVLTF
TRBV5-1,-,TRBD1,TRBJ2-3,TGCGCCAGCAGCATGGGACAGAGCACAGATACGCAGTATTTT,CASSMGQSTDTQYF
TRBV10-3,-,TRBD2,TRBJ2-1,TGTGCCTCCGGGACTAGCGGTTCCTCCTACAATGAGCAGTTCTTC,CASGTSGSSYNEQFF
TRBV29-1,-,TRBD1,TRBJ2-7,TGCAGCTCCATGACAGGGAGCTCCTACGAGCAGTACTTC,CSSMTGSSYEQYF
TRBV5-6,once,-,TRBJ2-5,TGTGCCAGCAGCTTGGCGACAGGTGAACCGAACTTC,CASSLATGEPNF
TRBV7-3,few,TRBD2,TRBJ2-2,TGTGCCAGCAGCTTAAACCCAGCGGGAGGAGAAAGGGAGCTGTTTTTT,CASSLNPAGGERELFF
TRBV19,few,TRBD2,TRBJ2-7,TGTGCCAGTAGTGCCGGACTAGCGGGATTCCACGAGCAGTACTTC,CASSAGLAGFHEQYF
TRBV9,-,-,TRBJ1-5,TGTGCCAGCAGCGTAAGAGACCGGGGTCGCAATCAGCCCCAGCATTTT,CASSVRDRGRNQPQHF
TRBV7-8,-,TRBD1,TRBJ2-1,TGTGCCAGCAGCACGGACAGGGGGAATGAGCAGTTCTTC,CASSTDRGNEQFF
TRBV19,few,-,TRBJ2-7,TGTGCCAGTACCTCGGCGAAGGGGGACCTTAACTTC,CASTSAKGDLNF
TRBV4-3,few,-,TRBJ1-4,TGCGCCAGCAGCCAAGATTGGGGCAGACATGAAAAACTGTTTTTT,CASSQDWGRHEKLFF
TRBV7-3,-,-,TRBJ2-7,TGTGCCAGCAGCTTAGGGCCCCGACGCGAGCAGTACTTC,CASSLGPRREQYF
TRBV13,few,TRBD2,TRBJ2-2,TGTGCCAGCAGCTCCGGACTAGCGGCGAACACCGGGGAGCTGTTTTTT,CASSSGLAANTGELFF
TRBV15,-,-,TRBJ2-5,TGTGCCACCAGCAGACCGGGGTACCAAGAGACCCAGTACTTC,CATSRPGYQETQYF
TRBV19,few,-,TRBJ2-6,TGTGCCAGTAGTACCTGGACTGGAGCTGGGGCCAACGTCCTGACTTTC,CASSTWTGAGANVLTF
TRBV7-9,-,TRBD2,TRBJ2-7,TGTGCCAGCAGCCGGAGAGACAGCGGGAGGGCCGGAGAGCAGTACTTC,CASSRRDSGRAGEQYF
TRBV27,-,-,TRBJ1-2,TGTGCCAGCAGTTTAGGAGGGGCCTATGGCTACACCTTC,CASSLGGAYGYTF
TRBV11-3,few,-,TRBJ2-1,TGTGCCAGCAGCTTACACAGGTACTCCTACAATGAGCAGTTCTTC,CASSLHRYSYNEQFF
TRBV2,-,-,TRBJ2-4,TGTGCCAGCAATGAACGAGACAGTTACATTCAGTACTTC,CASNERDSYIQYF
TRBV5-4,few,-,TRBJ1-1,TGTGCCAGCAGCTTGGATAGACTTGAAGCTTTCTTT,CASSLDRLEAFF
TRBV28,-,TRBD2,TRBJ2-1,TGCGCCAGCCGGGGGGGCGTGGGACTAGCGGGATTCCACACCTACAATGAGCAGTTCTTC,CASRGGVGLAGFHTYNEQFF
TRBV28,-,-,TRBJ1-2,TGTGCCAGCAGTTTATCCAGATATGGCTACACCTTC,CASSLSRYGYTF
TRBV19,-,-,TRBJ1-2,TGTGCCAGTAAGGGAGGACAAGCTAACTATGGCTACACCTTC,CASKGGQANYGYTF
TRBV7-3,-,-,TRBJ2-6,TGTGCCAGCAGCCCCGGAGCTGGGGCCAACGTCCTGACTTTC,CASSPGAGANVLTF
TRBV5-5,-,TRBD1,TRBJ1-1,TGTGCCAGCAGCGTCACCGGGACAGGGATCAACACTGAAGCTTTCTTT,CASSVTGTGINTEAFF
TRBV5-1,few,TRBD1,TRBJ1-1,TGCGCCAGCAGCTTACAGGGGGTTTCCGCGAACACTGAAGCTTTCTTT,CASSLQGVSANTEAFF
TRBV27,-,TRBD1,TRBJ2-5,TGTGCCAGCAGTTCAGGGGGTGGGGAGACCCAGTACTTC,CASSSGGGETQYF
TRBV25-1,-,TRBD2,TRBJ2-7,TGTGCCAGCAGTCCCGGGACTAGCGGGAGCGAGCAGTACTTC,CASSPGTSGSEQYF
TRBV7-9,-,-,TRBJ1-2,TGTGCCAGCAGCTTAAACAGTAACTATGGCTACACCTTC,CASSLNSNYGYTF
TRBV12-5,once,TRBD2,TRBJ2-7,TGTGCTAGTGGTTGGCCCCTCAGACTAGCGGGGGACACTCCGGCCGAGCAGTACTTC,CASGWPLRLAGDTPAEQYF
TRBV9,-,-,TRBJ2-1,TGTGCCAGCAGCGTAGGTCTAGCGATCAATGAGCAGTTCTTC,CASSVGLAINEQFF
TRBV14,-,-,TRBJ2-7,TGTGCCAGCAGCCAAACTCCTAGAGGGCAGTACTTC,CASSQTPRGQYF
TRBV7-3,-,TRBD2,TRBJ2-7,TGTGCCAGCAGCCCTGTCTCCCTAGCGGGAGGAATGCAGTACTTC,CASSPVSLAGGMQYF
TRBV5-1,-,-,TRBJ2-2,TGCGCCAGCAGCAGGCGGGTACAGTCTCGGATAGAGGGCGGGGAGCTGTTTTTT,CASSRRVQSRIEGGELFF
TRBV19,-,TRBD2,TRBJ2-5,TGTGCCCTGGGGGATAGCGGGGGGTCGGAGACCCAGTACTTC,CALGDSGGSETQYF
TRBV5-1,once,TRBD2,TRBJ2-5,TGCGCCAGCAGCTGGATCCGCCCCGGGGGGGAGACCCAGTACTTC,CASSWIRPGGETQYF
TRBV5-1,-,-,TRBJ2-2,TGCGCCAGCAGCTTGGAGCTAGCTTTCACCGGGGAGCTGTTTTTT,CASSLELAFTGELFF
TRBV19,-,TRBD1,TRBJ2-7,TGTGCCAGTATTCTCGGCCGGGACAGAGCCTCCTTC,CASILGRDRASF
TRBV30,-,-,TRBJ1-3,TGTGCCTGGAGTGTCGGTGGGGGGTCTGGAAACACCATATATTTT,CAWSVGGGSGNTIYF
TRBV27,once,TRBD2,TRBJ2-3,TGTGCCAGCAGTCCCCCCTTGACTAAGCGGGAGATCACAGATACGCAGTATTTT,CASSPPLTKREITDTQYF